These 12 T cell receptor beta chains were sequenced from one sample in a study of early T cells in non-severe SARS-CoV-2 infection. TCRdb itself ran the 5' RACE reads through MiXCR, one entry per CDR3 protein. The sample comprises 60,000 or so distinct CDR3 sequences, roughly 9% of which are singletons, and around 21% rests with the top ten. The specimen was whole blood. The source is an adult who was a healthcare worker with PCR-confirmed SARS-CoV-2 infection or an uninfected control (not recorded which).

This clonotype appeared a few times. The chain joins TRBV7-9 to TRBJ2-1; TRBD2 matches at 10 bases. Germline CDR1 and CDR2: SEHNR and FQNEAQ (reference sequence). The CDR3 has 18 amino acids. The ends lost 0 bases at V and 0 bases at J; junction bases unmatched: 5. CDR3 loop: CASSLALTSGASYNEQFF. Written as DNA, the CDR3 is TGTGCCAGCAGCTTAGCGCTTACTAGCGGGGCCTCCTACAATGAGCAGTTCTTC.

This clonotype was seen at least ten times. The CDR3 is CASSLGGNTIYF. CDR3 DNA: TGTGCCAGCAGTTTGGGTGGAAACACCATATATTTT. The chain couples TRBV12-3 or TRBV12-4 to TRBJ1-3; D ambiguous. The CDR3 is made up of 12 amino acids. V lost 3 bases to trimming and J lost 3 bases, with 3 bases between them.

The rearrangement joins TRBV10-3 to TRBJ1-3; D may be TRBD1 (5 bases). V gave up 1 base and J gave up 1 base, with 14 bases separating them. Germline CDR1 is ENHRY and CDR2 is SYGVKD. This CDR3 comprises 17 residues. CDR3 nucleotide sequence: TGTGCCATCAGTGAGTTTGGGACGGTAGATTCTGGAAACACCATATATTTT. This sequence encodes CAISEFGTVDSGNTIYF.

This clonotype was seen repeatedly, ten times or more. J is TRBJ2-7 and V is TRBV29-1; TRBD2 matches 8 bases. The CDR3 runs to 14 residues. Germline trimming cut 7 bases from V and 0 bases from J; bases unmatched to any gene: 8. In germline, CDR1 is SQVTM, CDR2 ANQGSEA. CDR3 residues: CSGGSGSSSYEQYF. The CDR3 nucleotides are TGCAGCGGGGGGAGCGGGAGTAGCTCCTACGAGCAGTACTTC.

This clonotype was seen repeatedly, ten times or more. The chain links TRBV15 to TRBJ2-6, with D possibly TRBD1 on 6 matching bases. CDR1 is LNHNV, CDR2 YYDKDF, per germline (reference sequence). Trimming stripped 4 bases from V and 2 bases from J, with 6 bases between. The CDR3 extends over 14 amino acids. CDR3 region: CATSTGAGANVLTF. The CDR3 DNA is TGTGCCACCAGCACAGGGGCTGGGGCCAACGTCCTGACTTTC.

The chain joins TRBV5-1 to TRBJ2-7, with D tentatively TRBD1 (5 bases). CDR3 length: 14 residues. Germline V gene lookup returns CDR1 SGHRS and CDR2 YFSETQ. Trimming removed 2 bases from V and 2 bases from J, with 11 bases in between. CDR3 nucleotide sequence: TGCGCCAGCAGCTTAAAGGGGCCAGCCTACGAGCAGTACTTC. It encodes CASSLKGPAYEQYF.

This clonotype was counted ten times or more. The gene calls are TRBV5-1 and TRBJ1-2, with 10 bases that match TRBD1. Germline CDR1 SGHRS, CDR2 YFSETQ. Trimming removed 4 bases from V and 7 bases from J; junction bases left unmatched: 7. This CDR3 region has 14 residues. In nucleotides, the CDR3 is TGCGCCAGCAGCCCAACGACAGGGGGCGGTGGCTACACCTTC. Its protein is CASSPTTGGGGYTF. The whole variable domain, filled in from reference TRBV5-1 and TRBJ1-2, reads KAGVTQTPRYLIKTRGQQVTLSCSPISGHRSVSWYQQTPGQGLQFLFEYFSETQRNKGNFPGRFSGRQFSNSRSEMNVSTLELGDSALYLCASSPTTGGGGYTFGSGTRLTVV.

The chain joins TRBV12-3 or TRBV12-4 to TRBJ2-2, with D possibly matching TRBD2 (7 bases). The CDR3 runs to 14 residues. Trimming removed 3 bases from V and 4 bases from J, with 9 bases in between. The DNA of the CDR3 is TGTGCCAGCAGTTTGGGGGGGCGCACCGGGGAGCTGTTTTTT. Its protein is CASSLGGRTGELFF.

The rearrangement links TRBV12-3 or TRBV12-4 to TRBJ1-6; the D is unclear. V gave up 2 bases and J gave up 7 bases, with 6 bases separating them. The CDR3 runs to 13 residues. The CDR3 sequence is CASSLTENSPLHF. CDR3 nucleotides: TGTGCCAGCAGTTTAACAGAAAATTCACCCCTCCACTTT.

This clonotype was observed many times. The J gene is TRBJ2-5, the V gene TRBV2; TRBD2 matches at 12 bases. This CDR3 is built from 15 residues. The germline CDR1 and CDR2 sequences are SNHLY and FYNNEI. V shed 6 bases and J 4 bases; nucleotides not matched to a gene: 6. The CDR3 spells CASRSTSGGAETQYF. CDR3 sequence (DNA): TGTGCCAGCAGGTCGACTAGCGGGGGTGCAGAGACCCAGTACTTC.

The chain uses TRBV12-3 or TRBV12-4 and TRBJ1-1; D gene uncertain. Trimming removed 6 bases from V and 4 bases from J, with 15 bases in between. There are 14 residues in the CDR3. The CDR3 region has the DNA TGTGCCAGCAGGCCCTCGCTCGCGGGCACTGAAGCTTTCTTT. The encoded protein is CASRPSLAGTEAFF.

V usage is TRBV19 and J usage is TRBJ1-2; possible D gene TRBD1, 6 bases. Germline assignment: CDR1 LNHDA and CDR2 SQIVND (reference sequence). V lost 3 bases to trimming and J lost 10 bases, with 18 bases between them. The CDR3 consists of 14 residues. In DNA form, the CDR3 reads TGTGCCAGTAGTATCCAGGGGATCCCTCATGACTACACCTTC. Translated: CASSIQGIPHDYTF. Full variable domain (outside the CDR3, taken from reference TRBV19 and TRBJ1-2): DGGITQSPKYLFRKEGQNVTLSCEQNLNHDAMYWYRQDPGQGLRLIYYSQIVNDFQKGDIAEGYSVSREKKESFPLTVTSAQKNPTAFYLCASSIQGIPHDYTFGSGTRLTVV.